A single sample is the source of the 4 T cell receptor beta chains below, sequenced in a study of shared clonotypes between healthy human individuals. Clones were read by immunoSEQ multiplex PCR, and TCRdb kept only the in-frame ones, dropping some. The table has some 1,100,000 clones, around 78% seen once; the top ten hold approximately 0.5%. The sample consisted of memory CD4+ T cells from PBMCs. The sample's subset: CD45RA-negative fraction. These receptor sequences come from a man aged 18 to 35 in good health. Some clones in this sample may be carry-over from other donors' samples.

V is TRBV15 and J is TRBJ2-1, with no clear D. Per germline, CDR1 LNHNV and CDR2 YYDKDF (reference sequence). Trimming removed 7 bases at V and 4 bases at J, with 5 bases between. The CDR3 length is 11 residues. CDR3 loop: CATKLYNEQFF. CDR3 sequence (DNA): TGTGCCACCAAGCTATACAATGAGCAGTTCTTC.

This chain uses TRBV10-3 with TRBJ1-5; possible D gene TRBD1, 5 bases. The ends were cut back, 8 bases at V and 0 bases at J, with 11 bases in the middle. This CDR3 has 14 residues. CDR1 ENHRY and CDR2 SYGVKD come from the germline V gene. This CDR3 reads CAIGDQHSNQPQHF. The CDR3, as DNA: TGTGCCATCGGGGACCAGCATAGCAATCAGCCCCAGCATTTT.

The chain combines TRBV28 with TRBJ2-7; 7 bases are shared with TRBD2. With V trimmed by 8 bases and J by 6 bases, 13 bases remained unmatched. The CDR3 is 14 residues long. Germline V gene lookup returns CDR1 MDHEN and CDR2 SYDVKM. The CDR3: CASLIPGGFGEQYF. Here the CDR3 DNA reads TGTGCCAGCCTAATCCCGGGGGGTTTTGGCGAGCAGTACTTC.

This clone was seen once. The J gene is TRBJ1-2, the V gene TRBV29-1; D perhaps matches TRBD1 (6 bases). The CDR3 loop spans 13 amino acids. Trimming cost V 3 bases and J 3 bases, with 11 bases left between them. Germline CDR1 reads SQVTM; CDR2 reads ANQGSEA. DNA for the CDR3: TGCAGCGTTGATTCACAGGGATACTATGGCTACACCTTC. This codes for CSVDSQGYYGYTF.